This TCR beta chain is from a study of blood T cell repertoires in COVID-19. Study-wide background: Sample material is recorded as cDNA or gDNA derived from T cells, B-cell-depleted T cells, or PBMCs.

The method was immunoSEQ multiplex PCR; TCRdb's version includes in-frame clones alone and lacks a portion of them. The sample carries hundreds of thousands of clones, roughly 90% recorded once. The sample consisted of peripheral blood. The receptor comes from a woman in her twenties or thirties with active or convalescent COVID-19.

CDR3 DNA: TGTGCCATCAGTAGCGGTTACCAAGAGACCCAGTACTTC. This translates into CAISSGYQETQYF. V usage is TRBV10-3 and J usage is TRBJ2-5, with D possibly matching TRBD2 (5 bases). The germline V gene encodes CDR1 ENHRY and CDR2 SYGVKD. Trimming stripped 5 bases from V and 0 bases from J, with 7 bases between. The CDR3 contains 13 residues.